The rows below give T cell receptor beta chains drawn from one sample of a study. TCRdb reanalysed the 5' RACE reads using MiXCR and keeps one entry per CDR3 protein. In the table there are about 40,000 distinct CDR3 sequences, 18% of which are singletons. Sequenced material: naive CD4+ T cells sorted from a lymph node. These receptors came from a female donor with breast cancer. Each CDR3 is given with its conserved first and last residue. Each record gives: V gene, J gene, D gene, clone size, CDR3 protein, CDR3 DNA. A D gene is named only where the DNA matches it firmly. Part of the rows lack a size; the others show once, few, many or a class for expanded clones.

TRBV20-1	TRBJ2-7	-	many	CSARRQGAHSYEQYF	TGCAGTGCTAGAAGGCAGGGCGCCCACTCCTACGAGCAGTACTTC
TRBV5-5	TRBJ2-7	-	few	CASSLESVTSEQYF	TGTGCCAGCAGCTTGGAAAGCGTCACGAGCGAGCAGTACTTC
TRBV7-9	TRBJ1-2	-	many	CASSPTGGDGYTF	TGTGCCAGCAGCCCAACGGGAGGGGATGGCTACACCTTC
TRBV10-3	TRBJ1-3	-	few	CAITAGSGNTIYF	TGTGCCATCACCGCAGGCTCTGGAAACACCATATATTTT
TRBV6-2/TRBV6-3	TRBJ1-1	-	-	CASSHPRRGTAEAFF	TGTGCCAGCAGTCATCCGAGGAGGGGAACGGCTGAAGCTTTCTTT
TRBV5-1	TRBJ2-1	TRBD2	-	CASSSGTHNEQFF	TGCGCCAGTTCTAGCGGGACTCACAATGAGCAGTTCTTC
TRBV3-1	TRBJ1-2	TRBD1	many	CASSPRDRANYGYTF	TGTGCCAGCAGCCCTCGGGACAGAGCTAACTATGGCTACACCTTC
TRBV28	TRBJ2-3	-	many	CASSLLSLADTQYF	TGTGCCAGCAGTTTGCTCTCACTAGCAGATACGCAGTATTTT
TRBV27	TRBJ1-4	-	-	CASRRPQSNEKLFF	TGTGCCAGCAGAAGACCGCAGTCTAATGAAAAACTGTTTTTT
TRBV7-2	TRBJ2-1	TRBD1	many	CASSFTPRDSSAQFF	TGTGCCAGCAGCTTCACCCCTCGGGACAGTTCGGCCCAGTTCTTC
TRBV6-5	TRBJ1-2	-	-	CASSYSFSHRTPTYGYTF	TGTGCCAGCAGTTACTCGTTTTCCCATAGAACCCCCACCTATGGCTACACCTTC
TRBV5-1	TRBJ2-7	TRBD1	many	CASSWTGTGSGEQYF	TGCGCCAGCAGCTGGACCGGGACAGGGTCGGGCGAGCAGTACTTC
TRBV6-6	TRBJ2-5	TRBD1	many	CASSPRLLGQGAEETQYF	TGTGCCAGCAGCCCCAGGTTGTTAGGGCAGGGGGCGGAAGAGACCCAGTACTTC
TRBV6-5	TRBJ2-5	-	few	CASSSNELWETQYF	TGTGCCAGCAGCTCTAATGAACTATGGGAGACCCAGTACTTC
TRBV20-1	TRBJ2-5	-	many	CSASSVGETQYF	TGCAGTGCTAGTTCGGTGGGCGAGACCCAGTACTTC
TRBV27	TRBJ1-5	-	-	CASSLFRGQPQHF	TGTGCCAGCAGTTTATTTAGGGGACAGCCCCAGCATTTT
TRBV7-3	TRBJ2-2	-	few	CASSPSRDNGEPFF	TGTGCCAGCAGCCCCTCTAGGGATAACGGGGAGCCGTTTTTT